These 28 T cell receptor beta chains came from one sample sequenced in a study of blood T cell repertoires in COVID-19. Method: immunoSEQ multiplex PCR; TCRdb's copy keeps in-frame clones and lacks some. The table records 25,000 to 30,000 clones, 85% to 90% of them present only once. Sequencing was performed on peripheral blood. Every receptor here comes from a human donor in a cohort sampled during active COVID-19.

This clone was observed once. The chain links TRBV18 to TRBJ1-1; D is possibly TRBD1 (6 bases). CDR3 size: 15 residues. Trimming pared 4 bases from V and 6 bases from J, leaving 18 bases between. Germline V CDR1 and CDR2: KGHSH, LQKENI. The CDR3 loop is CASSRGGLPSAEAFF. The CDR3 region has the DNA TGTGCCAGCTCACGTGGGGGCCTCCCGAGCGCTGAAGCTTTCTTT.

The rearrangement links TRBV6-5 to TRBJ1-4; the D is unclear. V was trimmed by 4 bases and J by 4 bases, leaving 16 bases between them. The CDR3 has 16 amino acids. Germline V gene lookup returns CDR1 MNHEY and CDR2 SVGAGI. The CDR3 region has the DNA TGTGCCAGCAGTTTTGGTAGCGGGCGGGTTAATGAAAAACTGTTTTTT. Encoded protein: CASSFGSGRVNEKLFF.

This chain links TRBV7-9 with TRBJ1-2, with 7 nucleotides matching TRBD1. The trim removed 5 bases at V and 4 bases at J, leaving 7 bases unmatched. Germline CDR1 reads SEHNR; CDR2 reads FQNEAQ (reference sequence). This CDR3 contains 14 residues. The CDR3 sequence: CASSPTGDPYGYTF. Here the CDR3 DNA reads TGTGCCAGCAGCCCAACAGGGGACCCCTATGGCTACACCTTC.

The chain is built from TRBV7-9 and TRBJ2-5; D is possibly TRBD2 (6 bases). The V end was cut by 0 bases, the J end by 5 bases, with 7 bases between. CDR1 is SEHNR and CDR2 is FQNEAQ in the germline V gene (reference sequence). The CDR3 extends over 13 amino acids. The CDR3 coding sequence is TGTGCCAGCAGCTTAGCGGGGACTGAGACCCAGTACTTC. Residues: CASSLAGTETQYF.

CDR3: CASSQVVGTRFNEQFF. In DNA, the CDR3 is TGTGCCAGCAGCCAAGTGGTAGGGACTAGATTTAATGAGCAGTTCTTC. The V call is TRBV3-1 (or the pseudogene TRBV3-2), the J call TRBJ2-1; 8 bases agree with TRBD2. CDR1 and CDR2 from the germline V gene are LGHDT and YNNKEL (reference sequence). V shed 1 base, J shed 7 bases, and the junction held 9 bases outside the gene matches. The CDR3 contains 16 residues.

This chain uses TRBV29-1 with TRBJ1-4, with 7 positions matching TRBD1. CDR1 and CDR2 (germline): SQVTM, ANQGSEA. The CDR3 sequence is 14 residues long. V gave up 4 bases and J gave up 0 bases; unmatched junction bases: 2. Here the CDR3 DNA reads TGCAGCGTTGGAGGGGGCGCAACTAATGAAAAACTGTTTTTT. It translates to CSVGGGATNEKLFF.

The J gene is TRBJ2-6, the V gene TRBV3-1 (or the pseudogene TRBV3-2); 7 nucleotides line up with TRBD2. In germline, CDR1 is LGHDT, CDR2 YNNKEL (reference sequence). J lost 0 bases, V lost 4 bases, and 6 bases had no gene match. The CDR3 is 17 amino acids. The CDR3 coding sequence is TGTGCCAGCAGCCGCTGGGGAGGGCCCTCTGGGGCCAACGTCCTGACTTTC. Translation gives CASSRWGGPSGANVLTF.

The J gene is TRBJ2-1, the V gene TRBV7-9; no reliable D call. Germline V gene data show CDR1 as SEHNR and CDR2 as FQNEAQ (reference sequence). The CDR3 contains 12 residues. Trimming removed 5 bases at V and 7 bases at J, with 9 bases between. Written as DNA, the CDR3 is TGTGCCAGCAGCCCGGCGAGGAATGAGCAGTTCTTC. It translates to CASSPARNEQFF.

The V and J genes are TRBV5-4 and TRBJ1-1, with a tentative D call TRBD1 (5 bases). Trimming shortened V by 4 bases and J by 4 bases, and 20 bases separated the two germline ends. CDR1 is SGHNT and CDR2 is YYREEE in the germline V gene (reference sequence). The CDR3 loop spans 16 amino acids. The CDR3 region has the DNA TGTGCCAGCAGCGCGGGTGGGGAGGGACGGAGCACTGAAGCTTTCTTT. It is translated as CASSAGGEGRSTEAFF.

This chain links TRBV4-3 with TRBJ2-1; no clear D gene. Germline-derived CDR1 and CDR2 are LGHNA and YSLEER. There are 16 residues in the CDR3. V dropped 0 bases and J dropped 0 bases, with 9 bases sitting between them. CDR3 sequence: CASSQDRRSSYNEQFF. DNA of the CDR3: TGCGCCAGCAGCCAAGATAGGCGGAGCTCCTACAATGAGCAGTTCTTC.

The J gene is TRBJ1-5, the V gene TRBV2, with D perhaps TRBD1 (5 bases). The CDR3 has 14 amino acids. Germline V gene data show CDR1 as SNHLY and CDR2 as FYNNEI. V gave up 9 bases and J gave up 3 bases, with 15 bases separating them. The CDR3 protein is CASSGEPYNQPQHF. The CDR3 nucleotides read TGTGCCAGTTCGGGGGAACCGTACAATCAGCCCCAGCATTTT. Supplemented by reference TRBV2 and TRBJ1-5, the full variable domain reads EPEVTQTPSHQVTQMGQEVILRCVPISNHLYFYWYRQILGQKVEFLVSFYNNEISEKSEIFDDQFSVERPDGSNFTLKIRSTKLEDSAMYFCASSGEPYNQPQHFGDGTRLSIL.

The CDR3 DNA is TGTGCCAGCAGCCTCTGGGAGGGACTGTCTCAGCCCCAGCATTTT. The encoded protein is CASSLWEGLSQPQHF. The chain recombines TRBV5-5 with TRBJ1-5; a weak D match, TRBD1 (5 bases). Trimming pared 4 bases from V and 6 bases from J, leaving 17 bases between. This CDR3 region has 15 residues. Germline CDR1 and CDR2: SGHKS and YYEKEE (reference sequence).

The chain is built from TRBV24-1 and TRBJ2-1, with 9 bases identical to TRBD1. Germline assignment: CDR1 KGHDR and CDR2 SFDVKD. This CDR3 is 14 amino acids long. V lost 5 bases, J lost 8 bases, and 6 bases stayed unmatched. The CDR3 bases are TGTGCCACCAGTGGGGACAGGGTTGACGATGAGCAGTTCTTC. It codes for CATSGDRVDDEQFF.

CDR3: CASRRRDTILEQYF. DNA for the CDR3: TGTGCCAGCAGACGCCGGGACACCATTTTGGAGCAGTACTTC. The chain has TRBV28 and TRBJ2-7; D might be TRBD1 (6 bases). Deletions cut 6 bases from V and 7 bases from J, with 19 bases between. CDR1 is MDHEN, CDR2 SYDVKM, per germline. The CDR3 covers 14 residues.

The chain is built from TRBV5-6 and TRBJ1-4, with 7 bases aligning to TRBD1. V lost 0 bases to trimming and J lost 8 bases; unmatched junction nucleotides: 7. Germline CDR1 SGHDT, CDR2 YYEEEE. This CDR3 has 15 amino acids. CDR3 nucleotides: TGTGCCAGCAGCTTGGCAACGGGAGGGGGCGAAAAACTGTTTTTT. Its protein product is CASSLATGGGEKLFF.

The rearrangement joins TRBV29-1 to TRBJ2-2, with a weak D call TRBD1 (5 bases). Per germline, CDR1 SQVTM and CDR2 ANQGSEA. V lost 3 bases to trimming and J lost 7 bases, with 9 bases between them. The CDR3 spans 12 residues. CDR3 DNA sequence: TGCAGCGTTGAGGTGGGGCTCGGGGAGCTGTTTTTT. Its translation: CSVEVGLGELFF.

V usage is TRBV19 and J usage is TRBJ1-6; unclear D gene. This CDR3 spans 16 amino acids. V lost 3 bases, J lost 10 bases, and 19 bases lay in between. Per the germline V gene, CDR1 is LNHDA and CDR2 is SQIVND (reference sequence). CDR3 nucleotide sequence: TGTGCCAGTAGTATTGATGCTGGTCCTCTGCGGTCACCCCTCCACTTT. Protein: CASSIDAGPLRSPLHF.

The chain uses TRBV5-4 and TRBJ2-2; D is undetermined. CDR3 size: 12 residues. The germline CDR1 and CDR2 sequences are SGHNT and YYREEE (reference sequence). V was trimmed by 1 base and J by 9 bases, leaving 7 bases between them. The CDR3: CASSLLGRELFF. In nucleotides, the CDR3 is TGTGCCAGCAGCTTGTTGGGCCGGGAGCTGTTTTTT.

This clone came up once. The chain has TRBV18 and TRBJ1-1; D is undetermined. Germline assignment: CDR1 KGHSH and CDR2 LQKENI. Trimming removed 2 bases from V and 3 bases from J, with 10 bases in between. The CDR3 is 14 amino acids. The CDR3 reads CASSPISGDTEAFF. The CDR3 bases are TGTGCCAGCTCACCAATCTCCGGGGACACTGAAGCTTTCTTT.

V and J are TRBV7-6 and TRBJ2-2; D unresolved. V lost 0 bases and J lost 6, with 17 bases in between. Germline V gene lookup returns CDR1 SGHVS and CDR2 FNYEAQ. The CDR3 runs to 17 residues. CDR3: CASSLASQISSSGELFF. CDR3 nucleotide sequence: TGTGCCAGCAGCTTAGCGTCACAAATATCCAGTTCCGGGGAGCTGTTTTTT.

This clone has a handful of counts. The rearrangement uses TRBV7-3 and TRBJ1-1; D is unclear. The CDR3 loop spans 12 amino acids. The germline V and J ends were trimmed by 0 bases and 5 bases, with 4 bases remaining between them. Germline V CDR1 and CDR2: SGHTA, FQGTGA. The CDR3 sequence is CASSLTGTEAFF. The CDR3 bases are TGTGCCAGCAGCTTAACCGGGACTGAAGCTTTCTTT.

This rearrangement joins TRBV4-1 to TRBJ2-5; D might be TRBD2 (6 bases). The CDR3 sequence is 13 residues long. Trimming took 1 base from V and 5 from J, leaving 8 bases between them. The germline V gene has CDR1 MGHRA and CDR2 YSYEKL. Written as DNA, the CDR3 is TGCGCCAGCAGCCAAGGGAGGGGTGAGACCCAGTACTTC. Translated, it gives CASSQGRGETQYF.

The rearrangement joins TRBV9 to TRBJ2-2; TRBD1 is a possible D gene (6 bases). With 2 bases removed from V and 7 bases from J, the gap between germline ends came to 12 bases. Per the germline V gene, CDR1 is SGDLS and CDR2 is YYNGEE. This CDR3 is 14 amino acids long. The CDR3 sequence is CASSVNQGFGELFF. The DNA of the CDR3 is TGTGCCAGCAGCGTTAACCAGGGGTTCGGGGAGCTGTTTTTT.

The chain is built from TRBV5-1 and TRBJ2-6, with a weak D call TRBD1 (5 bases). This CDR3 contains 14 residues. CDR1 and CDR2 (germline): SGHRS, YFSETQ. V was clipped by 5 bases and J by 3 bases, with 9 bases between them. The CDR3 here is CASRTVGGANVLTF. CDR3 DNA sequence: TGCGCCAGCAGGACAGTCGGTGGGGCCAACGTCCTGACTTTC.

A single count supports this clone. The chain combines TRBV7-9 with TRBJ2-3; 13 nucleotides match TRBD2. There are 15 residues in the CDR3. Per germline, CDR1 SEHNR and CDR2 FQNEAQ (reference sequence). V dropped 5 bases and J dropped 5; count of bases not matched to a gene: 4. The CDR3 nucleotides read TGTGCCAGCAGCGACACTAGCGGGGGGGTAGATACGCAGTATTTT. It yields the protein CASSDTSGGVDTQYF.

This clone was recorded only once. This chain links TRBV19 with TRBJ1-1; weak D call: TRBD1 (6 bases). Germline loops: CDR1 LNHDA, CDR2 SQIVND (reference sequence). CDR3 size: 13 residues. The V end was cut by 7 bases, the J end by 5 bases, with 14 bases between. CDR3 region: CASKVRGVTEAFF. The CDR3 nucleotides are TGTGCCAGTAAGGTCAGGGGAGTAACTGAAGCTTTCTTT. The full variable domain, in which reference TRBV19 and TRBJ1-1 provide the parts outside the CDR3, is DGGITQSPKYLFRKEGQNVTLSCEQNLNHDAMYWYRQDPGQGLRLIYYSQIVNDFQKGDIAEGYSVSREKKESFPLTVTSAQKNPTAFYLCASKVRGVTEAFFGQGTRLTVV.

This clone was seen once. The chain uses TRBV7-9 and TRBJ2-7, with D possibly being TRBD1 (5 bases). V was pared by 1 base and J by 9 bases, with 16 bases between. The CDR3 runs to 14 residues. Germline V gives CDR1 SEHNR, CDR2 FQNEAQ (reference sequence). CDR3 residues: CASSLERRGTGQYF. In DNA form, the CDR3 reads TGTGCCAGCAGCTTAGAAAGAAGGGGAACGGGGCAGTACTTC.

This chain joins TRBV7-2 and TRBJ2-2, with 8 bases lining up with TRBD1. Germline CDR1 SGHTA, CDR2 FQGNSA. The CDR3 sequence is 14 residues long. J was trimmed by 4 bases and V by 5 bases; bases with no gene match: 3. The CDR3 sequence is CASSKQGGTGELFF. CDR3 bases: TGTGCCAGCAGCAAACAGGGGGGCACCGGGGAGCTGTTTTTT.